This passage covers 27 T cell receptor beta chains from one sample sequenced in a study of regulatory T cells in long-lasting Graves disease. Time point defined: persistent/refractory GD, antithyroid drugs over 5 years with positive TRAb. PBMC RNA was the source of the TCR library. Relying on iRepertoire HTBI primers and Arm-PCR of CDR3 regions, the team built TCR beta libraries. TCRdb processed the multiplex PCR reads anew with MiXCR; each CDR3 protein has one entry. The sample gives 450,000 or so distinct CDR3 sequences, roughly 20% of which show up once; about 8.3% is in the top ten. The sequences come from peripheral blood mononuclear cells (PBMCs), collected when the disease was refractory, from a patient treated with antithyroid drugs. Every receptor here comes from a female donor with Graves disease.

This clonotype was recorded at least ten times. The CDR3 protein is CASRPVSLNTEAFF. CDR3 sequence (DNA): TGCGCCAGCAGGCCCGTGAGTCTGAACACTGAAGCTTTCTTT. This sequence joins TRBV5-1 and TRBJ1-1; unclear D gene. V was shortened by 5 bases and J by 0 bases, with 11 bases between the two germline ends. Germline V gene lookup returns CDR1 SGHRS and CDR2 YFSETQ. The CDR3 spans 14 residues.

This clonotype was found many times. The V call is TRBV7-9, the J call TRBJ2-7; 7 bases map to TRBD1. J was trimmed by 1 base and V by 10 bases; bases with no gene match: 10. The CDR3 sequence is 14 residues long. Germline V gene data show CDR1 as SEHNR and CDR2 as FQNEAQ (reference sequence). CDR3 bases: TGTGCCACCTCCGTAGGGGGCGGTTCCTACGAGCAGTACTTC. Translated: CATSVGGGSYEQYF.

Many counts were recorded for this clonotype. J is TRBJ1-2 and V is TRBV29-1; no clear D. V lost 3 bases and J 5 bases, leaving 16 bases between the germline ends. This CDR3 is built from 14 residues. Germline V CDR1 and CDR2: SQVTM, ANQGSEA. CDR3 amino acids: CSVDMGTYIYGYTF. In DNA, the CDR3 is TGCAGCGTTGATATGGGCACTTACATTTATGGCTACACCTTC.

CDR3 amino acids: CASSYGGPIQYF. The CDR3 DNA is TGTGCCAGCAGCTATGGAGGTCCCATTCAGTACTTC. The rearrangement uses TRBV5-6 and TRBJ2-4; tentative D call: TRBD2 (5 bases). V lost 3 bases and J lost 9, with 10 bases in between. The CDR3 is 12 residues long. Germline values: CDR1 SGHDT, CDR2 YYEEEE.

The sample holds a few counts of this clonotype. The chain links TRBV7-2 to TRBJ2-5; D ambiguous. The CDR3 is made up of 14 amino acids. The V end was cut by 4 bases, the J end by 2 bases, with 11 bases between. CDR1 and CDR2 from the germline V gene are SGHTA and FQGNSA. The CDR3 sequence is CASSSESTQETQYF. The CDR3 nucleotides read TGTGCCAGCAGCTCCGAGAGCACACAAGAGACCCAGTACTTC.

This clonotype was detected many times. The V gene is TRBV2, the J gene TRBJ1-5; the D is unclear. The CDR3 length is 13 residues. Germline V gene sequence: CDR1 SNHLY, CDR2 FYNNEI. Between the trimmed V and J ends, which lost 8 bases and 11 bases, there was a span of 19 bases. The CDR3 DNA reads TGTGCCAGCCGCCTTTTAGCGTCTCCTTCCCAGCATTTT. Translated, it gives CASRLLASPSQHF.

This clonotype was found once. The chain uses TRBV3-1 and TRBJ2-3, with TRBD1 matching 7 bases. CDR1 is LGHDT, CDR2 YNNKEL, per germline (reference sequence). CDR3 length: 15 amino acids. Losses at the gene ends were 4 bases for V and 3 bases for J; bases not matched to a gene: 7. CDR3 in amino acids: CASSPTGLKTDTQYF. The CDR3 nucleotides are TGTGCCAGCAGCCCGACAGGGCTTAAAACAGATACGCAGTATTTT.

Ten or more counts support this clonotype. The chain employs TRBV3-1 and TRBJ2-7, with D possibly being TRBD2 (5 bases). Germline V lookup: CDR1 LGHDT, CDR2 YNNKEL (reference sequence). The CDR3 length is 15 residues. V was cut by 3 bases and J by 2 bases, with 14 bases left in between. The CDR3, as DNA: TGTGCCAGCAGCCAGATGTTGGACTCCACCTACGAGCAGTACTTC. Translating it yields CASSQMLDSTYEQYF.

This clonotype has at least ten counts. The chain combines TRBV7-2 with TRBJ1-1; D is unclear. Germline V CDR1 and CDR2: SGHTA, FQGNSA. There are 13 residues in the CDR3. The V end was cut by 8 bases, the J end by 2 bases, with 12 bases between. Here the CDR3 reads CASLLGSNTEAFF. The CDR3 coding sequence is TGTGCCAGCCTCCTGGGGAGTAACACTGAAGCTTTCTTT.

This clonotype was counted only a few times. The chain carries TRBV20-1 and TRBJ1-5; D not resolved. The CDR3 length is 15 residues. Trimming took 7 bases from V and 4 from J, leaving 20 bases between them. Germline loops: CDR1 DFQATT, CDR2 SNEGSKA (reference sequence). The DNA of the CDR3 is TGCAGTGTTCCCAACAATTCAGCGCCAAATCAGCCCCAGCATTTT. This sequence encodes CSVPNNSAPNQPQHF.

In this sample, this clonotype turned up many times. The chain combines TRBV7-2 with TRBJ2-7; D not certain. This CDR3 region has 14 residues. Trimming shortened V by 4 bases and J by 0 bases, and 10 bases separated the two germline ends. The germline V gene has CDR1 SGHTA and CDR2 FQGNSA. The CDR3 DNA reads as TGTGCCAGCAGCTCCTACTCCAGCTCCTACGAGCAGTACTTC. This codes for CASSSYSSSYEQYF.

The rearrangement uses TRBV7-2 and TRBJ2-5; D not certain. Per germline, CDR1 SGHTA and CDR2 FQGNSA. Trimming took off 5 bases at V and 1 base at J, with 14 bases between the two ends. CDR3 length: 15 residues. In nucleotides, the CDR3 is TGTGCCAGCAGCCAAATACAGCGCCTCCAAGAGACCCAGTACTTC. This sequence encodes CASSQIQRLQETQYF.

Worth noting for this clonotype: One end of the junction fails to match germline, which may point to a read error. The CDR3: CSASYLGTAENIQYF. In DNA form, the CDR3 reads TGCAGTGCTAGCTACCTTGGGACAGCCGAAAACATTCAGTACTTC. The chain is built from TRBV20-1 and TRBJ2-4, with TRBD1 matching 7 bases. The germline CDR1 and CDR2 sequences are DFQATT and SNEGSKA (reference sequence). The CDR3 consists of 15 residues.

In the case of this clonotype: At one boundary the junction diverges from the germline segment, which might be a read error. This chain links TRBV7-9 with TRBJ2-7, with TRBD2 matching over 11 bases. The CDR3 contains 14 residues. Germline loops: CDR1 SEHNR, CDR2 FQNEAQ (reference sequence). The CDR3 spells CTSSWTSGSYEQYF. For the CDR3, the DNA is TGTACCAGCAGCTGGACTAGCGGGTCCTACGAGCAGTACTTC.

In its sample, this clonotype was seen many times. DNA for the CDR3: TGTGCCAGCAGCTCGGCGCTGTATAAAACTAGCTTGAGAGAGACCCAGTACTTC. Protein product: CASSSALYKTSLRETQYF. V and J are TRBV7-8 and TRBJ2-5; maybe TRBD2 (6 bases). V shed 4 bases and J shed 4 bases, with 25 bases lying between them. The length of the CDR3 is 18 residues. The V gene's germline CDR1 is SGHVS and CDR2 FQNEAQ. The whole variable domain, filled in from reference TRBV7-8 and TRBJ2-5, reads GAGVSQSPRYKVAKRGQDVALRCDPISGHVSLFWYQQALGQGPEFLTYFQNEAQLDKSGLPSDRFFAERPEGSVSTLKIQRTQQEDSAVYLCASSSALYKTSLRETQYFGPGTRLLVL.

CDR3 nucleotide sequence: TGCAGTGCTAGAGACACGTTGTCGAACACTGAAGCTTTCTTT. Protein sequence: CSARDTLSNTEAFF. V is TRBV20-1 and J is TRBJ1-1; D is unresolved. The CDR3 has 14 amino acids. Trimming stripped 0 bases from V and 1 base from J, with 9 bases between. Per germline, CDR1 DFQATT and CDR2 SNEGSKA (reference sequence).

For this clonotype: Possible read error: a much larger clone is one base away. The chain combines TRBV6-1 with TRBJ2-7; D not certain. CDR1 is MNHNS, CDR2 SASEGT, per germline. The CDR3 contains 15 residues. The CDR3 bases are TGTGTCAGCAGCCTGACGGGCGTCAGTCCCTACGAGCAGTACTTC. The encoded protein is CVSSLTGVSPYEQYF.

This clonotype was recorded at least ten times. The V and J genes are TRBV6-1 and TRBJ1-5; the D gene is possibly TRBD1 (6 bases). Germline assignment: CDR1 MNHNS and CDR2 SASEGT. Trimming removed 6 bases from V and 4 bases from J, with 19 bases in between. The CDR3 contains 16 residues. The CDR3 DNA follows: TGTGCCAGCAGACCCCGAGGACAGAGGACAAATCAGCCCCAGCATTTT. This sequence encodes CASRPRGQRTNQPQHF.

This clonotype has more than one count but fewer than ten. The chain uses TRBV4-3 and TRBJ1-1, with 9 bases aligning to TRBD1. Germline CDR1 and CDR2: LGHNA and YSLEER. This CDR3 comprises 17 residues. Losses at the gene ends were 1 base for V and 4 bases for J; bases not matched to a gene: 10. The CDR3 nucleotides are TGCGCCAGCAGCCAAGCGAACAGGGGGCGCGGGCGCACTGAAGCTTTCTTT. Its protein product is CASSQANRGRGRTEAFF.

This rearrangement joins TRBV9 to TRBJ2-7; weak D call: TRBD2 (5 bases). Germline V lookup: CDR1 SGDLS, CDR2 YYNGEE. V was shortened by 0 bases and J by 2 bases, with 12 bases between the two germline ends. The length of the CDR3 is 15 residues. CDR3 amino acids: CASSVDGGFPYEQYF. CDR3 nucleotide sequence: TGTGCCAGCAGCGTAGACGGCGGGTTCCCCTACGAGCAGTACTTC.

The sample holds many counts of this clonotype. This chain uses TRBV7-2 with TRBJ1-5; no clear D gene. The CDR3 sequence is 14 residues long. Deletions cut 1 base from V and 3 bases from J, with 7 bases between. The V gene's germline CDR1 is SGHTA and CDR2 FQGNSA. The CDR3 here is CASSLGDANQPQHF. In nucleotides, the CDR3 is TGTGCCAGCAGCTTAGGGGATGCCAATCAGCCCCAGCATTTT.

V usage is TRBV6-1 and J usage is TRBJ2-2; 9 nucleotides line up with TRBD2. Unmatched junction bases numbered 17, after V lost 8 bases and J lost 4 bases. Per the germline V gene, CDR1 is MNHNS and CDR2 is SASEGT. The CDR3 totals 18 residues. DNA for the CDR3: TGTGCCAGCTACGGCGGCGTGGTAGCGGGAGTGGGCACCGGGGAGCTGTTTTTT. Encoded protein: CASYGGVVAGVGTGELFF.

Many counts were recorded for this clonotype. This sequence joins TRBV6-1 and TRBJ2-5; D is ambiguous. Germline loops: CDR1 MNHNS, CDR2 SASEGT. V lost 6 bases and J 3 bases, leaving 11 bases between the germline ends. The CDR3 has 13 amino acids. The DNA of the CDR3 is TGTGCCAGCAGCAGAGACTCAAAAGAGACCCAGTACTTC. Its protein product is CASSRDSKETQYF.

This sequence joins TRBV6-5 and TRBJ1-4, with TRBD1 matching 7 bases. From germline, CDR1 is MNHEY and CDR2 SVGAGI. The CDR3 contains 14 residues. V gave up 2 bases and J gave up 8 bases; unmatched junction bases: 5. The CDR3 region has the DNA TGTGCCAGCAGTTACCGACAGGGACGGGAAAAACTGTTTTTT. Translation gives CASSYRQGREKLFF.

The V gene is TRBV20-1, the J gene TRBJ1-1, with D possibly TRBD1 on 5 matching bases. The CDR3 has 12 residues. V was shortened by 5 bases and J by 1 base, with 8 bases between the two germline ends. Germline CDR1 reads DFQATT; CDR2 reads SNEGSKA (reference sequence). This CDR3 is CSASDTNTEAFF. The CDR3 nucleotides read TGCAGTGCTTCGGACACGAACACTGAAGCTTTCTTT.

This chain uses TRBV11-2 with TRBJ1-3; a possible D gene is TRBD1 (6 bases). The CDR3 is 17 amino acids. Trimming cost V 0 bases and J 0 bases, with 12 bases left between them. The germline gives CDR1 SGHAT, CDR2 FQNNGV. The CDR3 loop is CASSLDLGHISGNTIYF. The DNA for the CDR3 is TGTGCCAGCAGCTTAGATTTGGGACACATCTCTGGAAACACCATATATTTT.

This clonotype showed up just a few times. A much larger clone differs from this one at a single base, so this may be a read error. The chain is built from TRBV25-1 and TRBJ2-7, with D perhaps TRBD1 (6 bases). The germline CDR1 and CDR2 sequences are MGHDK and SYGVNS. The CDR3 sequence is 13 residues long. The germline V and J ends were trimmed by 1 base and 2 bases, with 6 bases remaining between them. The CDR3 nucleotides are TGTGCCAGCAGTGAATGGACAGCCTACGAGCAGTACTTC. Its protein is CASSEWTAYEQYF.